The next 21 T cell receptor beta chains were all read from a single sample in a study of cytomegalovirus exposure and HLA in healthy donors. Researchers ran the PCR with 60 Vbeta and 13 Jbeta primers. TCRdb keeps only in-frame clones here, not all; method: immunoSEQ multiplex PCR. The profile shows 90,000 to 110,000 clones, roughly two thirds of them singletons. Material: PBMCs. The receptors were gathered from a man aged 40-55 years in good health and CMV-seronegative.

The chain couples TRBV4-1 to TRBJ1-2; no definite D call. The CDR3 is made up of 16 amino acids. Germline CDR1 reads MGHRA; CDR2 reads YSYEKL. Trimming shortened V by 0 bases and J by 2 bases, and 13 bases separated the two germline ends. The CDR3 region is CASSQDIGSYNYGYTF. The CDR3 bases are TGCGCCAGCAGCCAAGATATCGGGTCCTACAACTATGGCTACACCTTC.

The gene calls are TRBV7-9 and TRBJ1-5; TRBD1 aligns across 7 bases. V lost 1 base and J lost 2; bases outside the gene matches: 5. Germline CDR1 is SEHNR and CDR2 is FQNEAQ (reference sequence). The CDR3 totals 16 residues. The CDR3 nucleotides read TGTGCCAGCAGCTTAGGATTAGGGACAGGCAATCAGCCCCAGCATTTT. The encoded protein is CASSLGLGTGNQPQHF.

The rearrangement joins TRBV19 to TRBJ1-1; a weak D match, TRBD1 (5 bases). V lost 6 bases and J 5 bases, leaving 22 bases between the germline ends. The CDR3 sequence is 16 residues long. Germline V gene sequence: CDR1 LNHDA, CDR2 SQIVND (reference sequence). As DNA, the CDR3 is TGTGCCAGTAGCGACACCTTAGGGAAGGGGTGGACTGAAGCTTTCTTT. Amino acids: CASSDTLGKGWTEAFF.

The chain's CDR3 is CASSFKVRDTTQHF. The CDR3 region has the DNA TGTGCCAGCAGTTTTAAGGTCCGGGACACGACCCAGCATTTT. The chain carries TRBV6-1 and TRBJ1-5; perhaps TRBD1 as D (6 bases). The germline V gene encodes CDR1 MNHNS and CDR2 SASEGT. Trimming cost V 5 bases and J 11 bases, with 19 bases left between them. The CDR3 runs to 14 residues.

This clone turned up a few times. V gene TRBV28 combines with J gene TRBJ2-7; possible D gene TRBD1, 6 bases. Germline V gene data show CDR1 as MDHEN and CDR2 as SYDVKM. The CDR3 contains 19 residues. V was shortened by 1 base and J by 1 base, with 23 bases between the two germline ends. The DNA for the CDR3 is TGTGCCAGCAGTTTATTTAACGGCAGGGGCGGGTTCGGATCCTACGAGCAGTACTTC. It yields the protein CASSLFNGRGGFGSYEQYF.

CDR3 loop: CASSAGLSGLGTQYF. CDR3 in DNA: TGTGCCAGCAGCGCCGGACTCTCCGGTCTCGGGACCCAGTACTTC. The rearrangement uses TRBV6-5 and TRBJ2-5; TRBD2 is a possible D gene (5 bases). The V gene lost 6 bases and the J gene lost 7 bases, with 21 bases spanning the gap. CDR1 and CDR2 (germline): MNHEY, SVGAGI. This CDR3 contains 15 residues.

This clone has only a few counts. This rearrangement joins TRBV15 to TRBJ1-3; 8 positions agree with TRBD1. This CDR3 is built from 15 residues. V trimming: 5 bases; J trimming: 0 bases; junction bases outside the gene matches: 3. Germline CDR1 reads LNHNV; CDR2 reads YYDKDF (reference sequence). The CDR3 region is CATSSGQGSGNTIYF. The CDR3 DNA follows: TGTGCCACCAGCTCCGGACAGGGCTCTGGAAACACCATATATTTT.

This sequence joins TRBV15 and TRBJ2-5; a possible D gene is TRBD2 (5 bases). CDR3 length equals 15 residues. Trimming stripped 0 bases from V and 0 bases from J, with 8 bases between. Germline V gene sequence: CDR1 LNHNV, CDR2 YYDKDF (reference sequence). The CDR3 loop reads CATSRDLRDQETQYF. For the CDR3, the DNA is TGTGCCACCAGCAGAGATCTGCGGGACCAAGAGACCCAGTACTTC.

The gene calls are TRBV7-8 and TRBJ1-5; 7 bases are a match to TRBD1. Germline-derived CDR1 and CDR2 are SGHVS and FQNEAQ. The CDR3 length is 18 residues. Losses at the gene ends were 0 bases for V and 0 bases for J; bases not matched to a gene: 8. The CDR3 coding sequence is TGTGCCAGCAGCTTAGCTCGGACAGGCGCATATAGCAATCAGCCCCAGCATTTT. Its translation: CASSLARTGAYSNQPQHF.

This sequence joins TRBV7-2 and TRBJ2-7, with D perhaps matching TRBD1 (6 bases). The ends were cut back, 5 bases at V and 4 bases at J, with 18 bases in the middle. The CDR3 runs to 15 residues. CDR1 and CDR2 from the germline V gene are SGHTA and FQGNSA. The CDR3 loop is CASSVRDGTPYEQYF. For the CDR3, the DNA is TGTGCCAGCAGCGTCCGGGACGGGACACCGTACGAGCAGTACTTC.

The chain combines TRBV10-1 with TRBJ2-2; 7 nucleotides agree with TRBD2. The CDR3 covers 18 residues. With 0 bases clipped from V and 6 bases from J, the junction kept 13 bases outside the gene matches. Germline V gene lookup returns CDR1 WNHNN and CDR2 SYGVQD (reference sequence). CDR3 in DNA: TGCGCCAGCAGTGAGTCAAGCGGGGAACTTCCGGGTTCCGGGGAGCTGTTTTTT. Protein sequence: CASSESSGELPGSGELFF.

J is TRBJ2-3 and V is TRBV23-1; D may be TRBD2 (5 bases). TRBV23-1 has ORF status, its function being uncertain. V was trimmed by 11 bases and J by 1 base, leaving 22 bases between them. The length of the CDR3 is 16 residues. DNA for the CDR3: TGCGCCCAAATAAAAAAGGCGCTGGGAGGCACAGATACGCAGTATTTT. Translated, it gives CAQIKKALGGTDTQYF.

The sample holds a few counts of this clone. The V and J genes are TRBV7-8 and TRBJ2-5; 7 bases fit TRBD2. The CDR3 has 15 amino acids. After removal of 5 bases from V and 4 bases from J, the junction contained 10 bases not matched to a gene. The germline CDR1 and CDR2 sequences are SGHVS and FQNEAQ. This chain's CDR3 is CASSPMGGEGETQYF. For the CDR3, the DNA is TGTGCCAGCAGCCCCATGGGGGGGGAGGGAGAGACCCAGTACTTC.

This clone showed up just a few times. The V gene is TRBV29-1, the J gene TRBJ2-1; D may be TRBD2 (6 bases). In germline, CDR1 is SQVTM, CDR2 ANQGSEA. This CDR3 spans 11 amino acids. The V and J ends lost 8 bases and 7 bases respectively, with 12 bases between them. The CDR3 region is CSIERGNEQFF. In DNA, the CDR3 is TGCAGCATCGAACGGGGGAATGAGCAGTTCTTC.

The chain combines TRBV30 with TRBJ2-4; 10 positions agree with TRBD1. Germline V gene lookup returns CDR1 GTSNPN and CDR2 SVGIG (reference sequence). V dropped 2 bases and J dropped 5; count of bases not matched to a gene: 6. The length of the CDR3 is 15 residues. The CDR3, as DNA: TGTGCCTGGAGTCCGGGGGGGACAGGGGAAAACATTCAGTACTTC. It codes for CAWSPGGTGENIQYF.

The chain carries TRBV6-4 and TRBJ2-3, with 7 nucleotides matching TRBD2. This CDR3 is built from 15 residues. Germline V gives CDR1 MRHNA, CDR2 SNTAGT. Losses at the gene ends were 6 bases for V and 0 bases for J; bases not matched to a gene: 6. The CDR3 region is CASSGGTTSTDTQYF. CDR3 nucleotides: TGTGCCAGCAGCGGGGGGACGACTAGCACAGATACGCAGTATTTT.

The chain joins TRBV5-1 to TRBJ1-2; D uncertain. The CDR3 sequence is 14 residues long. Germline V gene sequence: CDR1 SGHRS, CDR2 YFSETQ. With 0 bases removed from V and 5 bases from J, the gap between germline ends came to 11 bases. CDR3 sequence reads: CASSLDPQEYGYTF. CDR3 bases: TGCGCCAGCAGCTTGGACCCGCAGGAATATGGCTACACCTTC.

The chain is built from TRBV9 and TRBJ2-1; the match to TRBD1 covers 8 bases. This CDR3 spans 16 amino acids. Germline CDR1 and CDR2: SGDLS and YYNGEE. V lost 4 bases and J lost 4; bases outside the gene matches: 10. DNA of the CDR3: TGTGCCAGCAGCTTCCGGAGACAGGGGAGTTACAATGAGCAGTTCTTC. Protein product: CASSFRRQGSYNEQFF.

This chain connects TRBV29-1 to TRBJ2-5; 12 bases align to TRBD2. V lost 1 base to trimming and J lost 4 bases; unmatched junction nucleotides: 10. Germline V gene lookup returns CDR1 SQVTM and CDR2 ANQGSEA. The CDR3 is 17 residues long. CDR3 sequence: CSVEGLAGDPSGETQYF. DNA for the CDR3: TGCAGCGTTGAAGGACTAGCGGGGGATCCATCCGGAGAGACCCAGTACTTC.

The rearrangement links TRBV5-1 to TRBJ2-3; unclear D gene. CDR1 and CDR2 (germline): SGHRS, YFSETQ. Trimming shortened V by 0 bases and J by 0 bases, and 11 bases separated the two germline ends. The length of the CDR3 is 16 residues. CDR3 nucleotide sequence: TGCGCCAGCAGCTTGGCAGCCAGCGCCAGCACAGATACGCAGTATTTT. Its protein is CASSLAASASTDTQYF.

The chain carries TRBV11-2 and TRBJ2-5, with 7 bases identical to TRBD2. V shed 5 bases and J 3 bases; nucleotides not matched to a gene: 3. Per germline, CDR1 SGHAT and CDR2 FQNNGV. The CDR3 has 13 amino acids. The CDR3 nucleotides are TGTGCCAGCAGCCCGGGACTAAAAGAGACCCAGTACTTC. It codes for CASSPGLKETQYF. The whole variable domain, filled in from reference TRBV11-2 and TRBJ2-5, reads EAGVAQSPRYKIIEKRQSVAFWCNPISGHATLYWYQQILGQGPKLLIQFQNNGVVDDSQLPKDRFSAERLKGVDSTLKIQPAKLEDSAVYLCASSPGLKETQYFGPGTRLLVL.